This paragraph reports one TCR beta chain. It lacks a known antigen. No base-level quality is on record; no much larger clone is a single base apart. TCR cDNA was made using 5'RACE template switching, a step that added a universal primer site and unique molecular identifiers. Priming of cDNA synthesis was performed from both the TCR alpha and TCR beta constant segments. Library amplification involved two PCR steps, and the second step added sample barcodes and sequencing adapters. Sequencing of libraries was performed on Illumina HiSeq 2500 (2x100 bp) or NovaSeq (2x150 bp). Turning to the authors' computational methods: MIGEC was used to demultiplex reads and collapse the reads into UMI consensus sequences, and MiXCR was used for V(D)J alignment. Vaccine-responding clonotypes were identified with edgeR using replicate PBMC samples, with FDR below 0.01 and a log2 fold change above 5 up to day 15 being required. CD4 or CD8 identity was assigned to each bulk clonotype according to whether the clonotype was present at higher abundance in the sequenced CD4 repertoire or the sequenced CD8 repertoire. The public reads were run again by TCRdb, first through fastp at Q25 and then through MiXCR, and only productive beta chains were kept. CDR3 protein duplicates are merged, each entry listing the most common genes and DNA. The V and J calls and clone size are TCRdb's, not the authors'. The sample profile shows a few hundred thousand distinct CDR3 sequences; 8.7% of them were found once. The ten top clones hold about 20% of the sample.

This record comes from a study of T cells after yellow fever vaccination (dated by TCRdb to the late 2010s). About the investigation overall: The SMART-Seq v4 Ultra Low Input RNA kit was used to prepare libraries from fractions with low cell numbers. Bulk PBMC replicates and cell subsets were isolated from blood drawn at multiple timepoints before and after both primary and secondary immunization. To track T-cell clones before and after primary and booster YFV17D yellow fever vaccination, bulk TCR alpha and beta repertoires were sequenced longitudinally. Two healthy male donors, one aged 18 to 30 and one aged 30 to 40 years, made up the cohort.

CDR3 length: 14 amino acids, cysteine to phenylalanine. This entry keeps only the CDR3 DNA: 42 bases, framed from base 1. The germline V gene encodes CDR1 MDHEN and CDR2 SYDVKM. V loses 2 bases of germline sequence and J loses 1 base, and the interval between the two ends is 8 bases. The sample's treatment or condition, from its label and the paper: live attenuated yellow fever vaccine strain. At each blood-draw timepoint, two biological replicates of bulk PBMCs were collected. A standard Ficoll-Paque protocol was used to isolate PBMCs from peripheral blood. TriZol was used to extract RNA from bulk PBMCs, from CD4 and CD8 fractions, and from dextramer-positive and dextramer-negative fractions. General findings and caveats noted by the study authors: The secondary T-cell response was weaker than the primary response but faster, peaking on day 5 instead of day 15. Most clones expanded after primary vaccination were re-detected after the booster (almost 97% of CD4 and about 88% of CD8), suggesting broad memory maintenance. The study included only a couple of donors, which limits how far the findings can be generalized. A small share of clonotypes was detected in both CD4 and CD8 compartments, with the overlap likely arising from convergent recombination. Computational filtering was required because FACS-sorted repertoires could contain abundant contaminating clonotypes from the bulk population.

The TCR sequence derives from a man younger than 35 who received the YFV17D yellow fever vaccine. The chain links TRBV28 with TRBJ1-1; too little of a D gene remains to name it. Sequenced material: PBMCs, taken on the day of the first yellow fever vaccination. The DNA reads as follows: TGTGCCAGCAGTTTAAGGGAAAAGAACACTGAAGCTTTCTTT. This translates into CASSLREKNTEAFF.